This entry concerns a single TCR beta chain. What it recognizes is unknown. The CDR3 has 16 amino acids. Germline loops: CDR1 WSHSY, CDR2 SAAADI. The trim removed 3 bases at V and 6 bases at J, leaving 7 bases unmatched. The data originate from a study of cytomegalovirus exposure and HLA in healthy donors. Study results and caveats: Across HLA loci, a later analysis found differing TCR association rates, with DRB1 most and HLA-C fewest. Reports state that TCR beta sequences accurately predicted most subjects' HLA-A and HLA-B alleles. In a later analysis, a missense DCLRE1C variant was linked to TCR beta V- and J-gene trimming.

PCR primers comprised 60 Vbeta and 13 Jbeta primers. The method was immunoSEQ multiplex PCR; TCRdb's version includes in-frame clones alone and lacks a portion of them. Of tens of thousands of clones listed, around 80% are singletons. The chain joins TRBV10-2 to TRBJ2-2; TRBD2 matches at 10 bases. The TCR comes from a man in his forties or fifties in good health and CMV-seronegative. Sequenced: PBMCs. The CDR3 protein is CASSDEASGSSGELFF. Here the CDR3 DNA reads TGCGCCAGCAGTGATGAAGCTAGCGGGAGCTCCGGGGAGCTGTTTTTT.